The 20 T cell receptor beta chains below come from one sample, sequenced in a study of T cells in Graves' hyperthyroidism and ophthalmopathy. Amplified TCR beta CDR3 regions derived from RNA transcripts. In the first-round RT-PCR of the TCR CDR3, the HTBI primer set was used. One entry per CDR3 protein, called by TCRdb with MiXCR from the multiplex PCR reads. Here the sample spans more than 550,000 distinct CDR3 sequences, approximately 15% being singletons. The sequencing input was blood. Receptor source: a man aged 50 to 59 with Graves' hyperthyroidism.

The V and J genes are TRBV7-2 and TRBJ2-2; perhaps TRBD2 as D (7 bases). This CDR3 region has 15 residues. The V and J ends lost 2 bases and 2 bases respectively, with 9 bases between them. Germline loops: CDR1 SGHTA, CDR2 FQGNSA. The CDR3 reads CASSLRGGNTGELFF. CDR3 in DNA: TGTGCCAGCAGCTTAAGGGGGGGCAACACCGGGGAGCTGTTTTTT.

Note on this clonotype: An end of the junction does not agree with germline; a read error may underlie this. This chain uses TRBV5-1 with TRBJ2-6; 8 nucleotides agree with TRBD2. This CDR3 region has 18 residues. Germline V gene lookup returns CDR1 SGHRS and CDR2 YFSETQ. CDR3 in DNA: TGTGCCAGCACCCACTGGCGAGCGGGAGCTTTTGGGGCCAACGTCCTGACTTTC. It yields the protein CASTHWRAGAFGANVLTF.

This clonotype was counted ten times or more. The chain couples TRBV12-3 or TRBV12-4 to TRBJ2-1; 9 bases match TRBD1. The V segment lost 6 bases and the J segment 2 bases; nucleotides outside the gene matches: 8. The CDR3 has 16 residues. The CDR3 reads CASRLTGTGTYNEQFF. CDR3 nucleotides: TGTGCCAGCAGGTTAACCGGGACAGGGACCTACAATGAGCAGTTCTTC.

In DNA, the CDR3 is TGTGCCAGCAGCTTCCTCGGGACCTATGGCTACACCTTC. It translates to CASSFLGTYGYTF. The gene calls are TRBV28 and TRBJ1-2; possibly TRBD1 for D (5 bases). CDR3 size: 13 residues. With 6 bases removed from V and 4 bases from J, the gap between germline ends came to 12 bases. Germline values: CDR1 MDHEN, CDR2 SYDVKM.

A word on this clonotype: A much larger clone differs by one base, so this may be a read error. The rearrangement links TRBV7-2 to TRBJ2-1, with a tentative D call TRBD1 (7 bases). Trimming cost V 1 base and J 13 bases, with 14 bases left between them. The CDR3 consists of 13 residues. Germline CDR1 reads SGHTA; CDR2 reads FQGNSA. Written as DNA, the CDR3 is TGTGCCAGCAGCTTAGAGCAGGGGGGTCATCAGTTCTTC. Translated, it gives CASSLEQGGHQFF.

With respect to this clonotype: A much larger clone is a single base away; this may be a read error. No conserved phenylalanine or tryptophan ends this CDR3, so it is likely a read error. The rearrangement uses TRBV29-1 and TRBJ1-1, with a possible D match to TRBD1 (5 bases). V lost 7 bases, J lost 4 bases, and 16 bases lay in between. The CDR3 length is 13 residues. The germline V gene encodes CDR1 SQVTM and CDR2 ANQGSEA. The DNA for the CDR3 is TGCAGCGGGTCAGACAGCGGTCTCACTGAAGCTTTCTTA. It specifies CSGSDSGLTEAFL.

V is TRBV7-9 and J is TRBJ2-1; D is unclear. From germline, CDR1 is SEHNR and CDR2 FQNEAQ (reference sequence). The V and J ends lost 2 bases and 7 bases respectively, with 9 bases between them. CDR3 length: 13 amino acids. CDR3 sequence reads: CASSLRSGNEQFF. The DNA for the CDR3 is TGTGCCAGCAGCTTACGTTCCGGGAATGAGCAGTTCTTC.

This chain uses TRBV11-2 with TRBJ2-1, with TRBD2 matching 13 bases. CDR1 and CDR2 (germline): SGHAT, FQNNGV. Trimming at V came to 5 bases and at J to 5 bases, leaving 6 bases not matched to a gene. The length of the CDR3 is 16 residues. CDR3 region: CASSLRLAGGHNEQFF. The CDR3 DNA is TGTGCCAGCAGCCTAAGACTAGCGGGAGGACACAATGAGCAGTTCTTC. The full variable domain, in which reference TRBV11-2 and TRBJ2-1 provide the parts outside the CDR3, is EAGVAQSPRYKIIEKRQSVAFWCNPISGHATLYWYQQILGQGPKLLIQFQNNGVVDDSQLPKDRFSAERLKGVDSTLKIQPAKLEDSAVYLCASSLRLAGGHNEQFFGPGTRLTVL.

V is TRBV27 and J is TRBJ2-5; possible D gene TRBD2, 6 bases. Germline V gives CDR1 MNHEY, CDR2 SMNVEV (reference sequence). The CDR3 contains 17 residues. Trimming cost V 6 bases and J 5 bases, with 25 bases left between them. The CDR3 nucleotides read TGTGCCAGCAGCCAAGACCCTCCGGGACTCGTCATGGAGACCCAGTACTTC. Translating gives CASSQDPPGLVMETQYF.

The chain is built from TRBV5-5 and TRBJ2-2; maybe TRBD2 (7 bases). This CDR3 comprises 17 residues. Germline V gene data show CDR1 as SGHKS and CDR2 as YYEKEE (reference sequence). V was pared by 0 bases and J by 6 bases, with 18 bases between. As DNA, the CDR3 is TGTGCCAGCAGCTTGGTAGGGGCGGGGGCGATGGCCGGGGAGCTGTTTTTT. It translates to CASSLVGAGAMAGELFF.

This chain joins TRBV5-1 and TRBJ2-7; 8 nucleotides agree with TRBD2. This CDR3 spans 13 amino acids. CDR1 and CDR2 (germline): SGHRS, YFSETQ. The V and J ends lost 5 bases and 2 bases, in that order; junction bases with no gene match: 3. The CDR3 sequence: CASRSGRTYEQYF. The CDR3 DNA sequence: TGCGCCAGCAGAAGCGGGAGAACCTACGAGCAGTACTTC.

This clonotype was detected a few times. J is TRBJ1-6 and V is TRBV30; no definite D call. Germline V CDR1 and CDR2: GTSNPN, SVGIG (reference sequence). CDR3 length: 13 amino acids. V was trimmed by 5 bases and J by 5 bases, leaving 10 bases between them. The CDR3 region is CAWALVDNSPLHF. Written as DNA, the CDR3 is TGTGCCTGGGCGTTGGTTGATAATTCACCCCTCCACTTT.

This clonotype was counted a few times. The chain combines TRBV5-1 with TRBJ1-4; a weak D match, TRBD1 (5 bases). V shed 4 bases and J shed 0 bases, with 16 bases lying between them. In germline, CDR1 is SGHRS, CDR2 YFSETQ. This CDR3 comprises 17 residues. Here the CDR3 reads CASSPTVPGATNEKLFF. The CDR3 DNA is TGCGCCAGCAGCCCGACAGTACCCGGTGCAACTAATGAAAAACTGTTTTTT.

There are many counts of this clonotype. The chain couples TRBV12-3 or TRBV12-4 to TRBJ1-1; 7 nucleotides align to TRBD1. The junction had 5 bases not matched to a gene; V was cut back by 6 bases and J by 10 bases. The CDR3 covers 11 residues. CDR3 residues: CASRQGMGAFF. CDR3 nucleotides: TGTGCCAGCAGACAGGGGATGGGAGCTTTCTTT.

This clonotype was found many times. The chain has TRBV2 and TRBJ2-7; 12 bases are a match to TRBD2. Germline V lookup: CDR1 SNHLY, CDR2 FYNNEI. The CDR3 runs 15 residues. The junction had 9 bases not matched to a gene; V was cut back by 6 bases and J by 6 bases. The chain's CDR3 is CASRAGLAGSGEQYF. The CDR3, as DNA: TGTGCCAGCAGGGCGGGACTAGCGGGTTCCGGCGAGCAGTACTTC.

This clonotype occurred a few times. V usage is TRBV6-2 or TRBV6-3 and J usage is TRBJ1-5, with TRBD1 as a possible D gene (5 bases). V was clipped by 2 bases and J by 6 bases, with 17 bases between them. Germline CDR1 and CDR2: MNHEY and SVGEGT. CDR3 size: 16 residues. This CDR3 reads CASSYALGGASQPQHF. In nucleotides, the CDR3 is TGTGCCAGCAGTTACGCTCTTGGTGGGGCGAGTCAGCCCCAGCATTTT.

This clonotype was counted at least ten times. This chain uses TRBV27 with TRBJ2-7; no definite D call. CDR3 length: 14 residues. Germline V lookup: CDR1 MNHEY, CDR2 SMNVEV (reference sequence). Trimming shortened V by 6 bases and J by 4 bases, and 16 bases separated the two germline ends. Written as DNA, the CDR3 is TGTGCCAGCAGCAGTCGGTTCGCCGGGTACGAGCAGTACTTC. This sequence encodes CASSSRFAGYEQYF.

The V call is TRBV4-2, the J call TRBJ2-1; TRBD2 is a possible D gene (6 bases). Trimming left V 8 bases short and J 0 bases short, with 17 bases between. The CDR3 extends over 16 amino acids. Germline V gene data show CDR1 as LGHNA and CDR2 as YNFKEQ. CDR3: CASRLTSSSSYNEQFF. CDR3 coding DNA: TGTGCCAGCCGCCTTACTAGCTCGAGCTCCTACAATGAGCAGTTCTTC.

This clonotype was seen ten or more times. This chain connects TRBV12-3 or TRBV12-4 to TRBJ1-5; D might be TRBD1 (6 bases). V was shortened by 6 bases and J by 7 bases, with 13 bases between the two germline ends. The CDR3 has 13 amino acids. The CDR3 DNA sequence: TGTGCCAGCAGCCTAGGACAGAGCCAGCCCCAGCATTTT. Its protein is CASSLGQSQPQHF.

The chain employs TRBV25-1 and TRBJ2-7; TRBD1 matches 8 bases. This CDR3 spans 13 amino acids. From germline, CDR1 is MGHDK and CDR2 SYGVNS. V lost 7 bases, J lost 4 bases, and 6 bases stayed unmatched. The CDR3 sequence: CASMDRVGYEQYF. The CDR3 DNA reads TGTGCCAGCATGGACAGGGTCGGGTACGAGCAGTACTTC.